This TCR beta chain came from a study of T cell changes during pregnancy in multiple sclerosis. Assay used: immunoSEQ multiplex PCR; TCRdb lists only in-frame clones, some missing. The data show tens of thousands of clones, roughly 89% seen once. This CDR3 has 15 residues. Looked up from germline, CDR1 is KGHSH and CDR2 is LQKENI. J gave up 2 bases and V 5 bases, and 3 bases lay outside the gene matches. This TCR was recovered from a female donor with multiple sclerosis, enrolled in a pregnancy study. Sequenced here: peripheral blood, sampled in the second trimester of pregnancy. The gene calls are TRBV18 and TRBJ2-1; TRBD1 matches at 10 bases. The CDR3 sequence is CASSSGTGAYNEQFF. CDR3 sequence (DNA): TGTGCCAGCTCATCCGGGACAGGGGCCTACAATGAGCAGTTCTTC.